This record concerns one T cell receptor beta chain sequence. Its antigen is as yet unknown. Here immunoSEQ multiplex PCR was the method, and the copy in TCRdb shows in-frame clones only, minus some. Of some 100,000 clones in the sample, almost 90% were seen once. This CDR3 comprises 15 residues. V was clipped by 2 bases and J by 6 bases; unmatched bases: 6. Germline V gene lookup returns CDR1 MDHEN and CDR2 SYDVKM. These data come from a study of OX40 agonist ivuxolimab in advanced cancers. Study-wide context: The treatment was a fully human IgG2 OX40 agonist, ivuxolimab. Earlier treatment with anti-PD-1, anti-PD-L1 or anti-CTLA-4 was permitted, and 35% to 45% had received some. Hepatocellular carcinoma, melanoma, renal cell or head and neck cancer affected the dose-escalation patients.

Notes on the study in general: Normalized T-cell clonal expansion was also low in a subset of nonresponders.

The rearrangement uses TRBV28 and TRBJ2-1, with TRBD2 matching 8 bases. The origin of this receptor is an adult with an advanced solid tumor such as melanoma, head and neck, liver or kidney cancer. Material: CD4+ or CD8+ T cells sorted from blood, obtained in a trial of the OX40 agonist ivuxolimab. CDR3 nucleotide sequence: TGTGCCAGCAGTTTACCAGCGGGAGTATTCAATGAGCAGTTCTTC. This sequence encodes CASSLPAGVFNEQFF.